The 13 T cell receptor beta chains below all came from one sample that was sequenced in a study of T-cell reconstitution after alpha-beta-depleted transplantation in children. Unique molecular identifiers tagged the TCRbeta library. TCRdb fed the PCR reads into MiXCR, producing one record per CDR3 protein. The sample consists of 700,000 to 850,000 distinct CDR3 sequences, around 17% of them appearing once. The material sequenced was PBMCs, mostly from graft donor cells, taken 360 days after TCRalphabeta/CD19-depleted stem cell transplant. The receptors originated from a male patient between 10 and 17 years old who had a stem cell transplant for acute lymphoblastic leukemia, so the T cells may come from the graft donor.

This clonotype was detected once. The rearrangement links TRBV15 to TRBJ2-7, with 13 bases fitting TRBD2. J lost 4 bases, V lost 6 bases, and 3 bases had no gene match. The CDR3 runs to 14 residues. In germline, CDR1 is LNHNV, CDR2 YYDKDF (reference sequence). The chain's CDR3 is CATSGGLAGYEQYF. The CDR3 DNA reads TGTGCCACCAGTGGGGGACTAGCGGGGTACGAGCAGTACTTC.

The genes are TRBV19 and TRBJ1-5; D remains unclear. Germline CDR1 and CDR2: LNHDA and SQIVND (reference sequence). This CDR3 comprises 15 residues. Trimming stripped 1 base from V and 0 bases from J, with 7 bases between. The CDR3 DNA is TGTGCCAGTAGTATAGGCACGTATAGCAATCAGCCCCAGCATTTT. Translated: CASSIGTYSNQPQHF. Full variable domain (rest looked up from reference TRBV19 and TRBJ1-5): DGGITQSPKYLFRKEGQNVTLSCEQNLNHDAMYWYRQDPGQGLRLIYYSQIVNDFQKGDIAEGYSVSREKKESFPLTVTSAQKNPTAFYLCASSIGTYSNQPQHFGDGTRLSIL.

The V call is TRBV28, the J call TRBJ2-1; TRBD1 is a possible D gene (6 bases). The CDR3 is made up of 15 amino acids. Per the germline V gene, CDR1 is MDHEN and CDR2 is SYDVKM. Trimming cost V 9 bases and J 1 base, with 16 bases left between them. In DNA form, the CDR3 reads TGTGCCAGAAAAGTAGGGGGAGATTCCTACAATGAGCAGTTCTTC. Protein product: CARKVGGDSYNEQFF.

The rearrangement joins TRBV7-6 to TRBJ2-5, with TRBD1 identical over 7 bases. The CDR3 runs 16 residues. CDR1 and CDR2 (germline): SGHVS, FNYEAQ. V lost 0 bases and J lost 3; bases outside the gene matches: 7. As DNA, the CDR3 is TGTGCCAGCAGCTTAGCAAAGTGGGACAGAAAAGAGACCCAGTACTTC. It yields the protein CASSLAKWDRKETQYF.

Only a few counts were recorded for this clonotype. The chain recombines TRBV9 with TRBJ2-3; TRBD1 agrees at 8 bases. The germline CDR1 and CDR2 sequences are SGDLS and YYNGEE. J was trimmed by 4 bases and V by 4 bases; bases with no gene match: 11. The CDR3 sequence is 16 residues long. CDR3 residues: CASSTRTGWGADTQYF. CDR3 DNA sequence: TGTGCCAGCAGCACCAGGACAGGGTGGGGGGCAGATACGCAGTATTTT.

This clonotype was recorded at least ten times. The chain employs TRBV9 and TRBJ2-7; D gene uncertain. V was trimmed by 0 bases and J by 6 bases, leaving 10 bases between them. The length of the CDR3 is 13 residues. CDR1 SGDLS and CDR2 YYNGEE come from the germline V gene. The chain's CDR3 is CASSVGSGAEQYF. The CDR3 region has the DNA TGTGCCAGCAGCGTAGGCTCAGGAGCCGAGCAGTACTTC.

Remarks on this clonotype: This could be a read error, since a much larger clone is one nucleotide away. The CDR3 loop reads CASSFGTEGNYEQYF. The CDR3, as DNA: TGTGCCAGCAGCTTTGGGACGGAGGGAAATTACGAGCAGTACTTC. V gene TRBV11-3 combines with J gene TRBJ2-7, with D tentatively TRBD2 (6 bases). The CDR3 runs to 15 residues. V lost 3 bases and J lost 4, with 16 bases in between. CDR1 is SGHNT and CDR2 is YENEEA in the germline V gene.

The rearrangement links TRBV7-2 to TRBJ1-3, with 7 bases matching TRBD1. Germline lookup yields CDR1 SGHTA and CDR2 FQGNSA. The V gene end was trimmed by 5 bases and the J gene end by 1 base; junction bases not matched to a gene: 8. The CDR3 length is 16 residues. The CDR3 DNA reads TGTGCCAGCAGCCCAGAAGGGACAGTGTCTGGAAACACCATATATTTT. Its protein product is CASSPEGTVSGNTIYF.

This clonotype has only one observation. The junction departs from germline at one end; a sequencing error may be responsible. The J gene is TRBJ1-1, the V gene TRBV7-6; D is perhaps TRBD1 (6 bases). Germline assignment: CDR1 SGHVS and CDR2 FNYEAQ. The length of the CDR3 is 13 residues. The CDR3 DNA reads TGCCCTATGACTCTTGTGAGGGGGACTGAAGCTTTCTTT. This sequence encodes CPMTLVRGTEAFF.

This clonotype was found a few times. This chain connects TRBV5-1 to TRBJ2-7; 7 nucleotides match TRBD2. J was trimmed by 1 base and V by 5 bases; bases with no gene match: 6. Germline CDR1 reads SGHRS; CDR2 reads YFSETQ. The CDR3 covers 14 residues. This CDR3 is CASREASGSYEQYF. CDR3 sequence (DNA): TGCGCCAGCAGGGAGGCTAGCGGTTCCTACGAGCAGTACTTC.

CDR3 region: CASSFGRWAFF. The CDR3 bases are TGTGCCAGCTCCTTTGGGCGATGGGCTTTCTTT. The chain employs TRBV27 and TRBJ1-1; no definite D call. V was pared by 8 bases and J by 11 bases, with 15 bases between. The CDR3 sequence is 11 residues long. Germline CDR1 and CDR2: MNHEY and SMNVEV (reference sequence).

This clonotype has only a few counts. The chain uses TRBV13 and TRBJ2-3; D possibly matches TRBD1 or TRBD2 (5 bases each). Germline V CDR1 and CDR2: PRHDT, FYEKMQ (reference sequence). V lost 3 bases and J lost 1, with 11 bases in between. The length of the CDR3 is 15 residues. Here the CDR3 DNA reads TGTGCCAGCAGCTTTGGGGGTCCCCGCACAGATACGCAGTATTTT. This gives the protein CASSFGGPRTDTQYF.

This clonotype was detected ten times or more. V usage is TRBV20-1 and J usage is TRBJ1-5; TRBD1 matches 9 bases. Germline V gives CDR1 DFQATT, CDR2 SNEGSKA (reference sequence). With 2 bases clipped from V and 9 bases from J, the junction kept 11 bases outside the gene matches. CDR3 length: 15 residues. The CDR3 DNA follows: TGCAGTGCTAGATACAGGGACAGGGCAAGAGGGCCCCAGCATTTT. Its translation is CSARYRDRARGPQHF.